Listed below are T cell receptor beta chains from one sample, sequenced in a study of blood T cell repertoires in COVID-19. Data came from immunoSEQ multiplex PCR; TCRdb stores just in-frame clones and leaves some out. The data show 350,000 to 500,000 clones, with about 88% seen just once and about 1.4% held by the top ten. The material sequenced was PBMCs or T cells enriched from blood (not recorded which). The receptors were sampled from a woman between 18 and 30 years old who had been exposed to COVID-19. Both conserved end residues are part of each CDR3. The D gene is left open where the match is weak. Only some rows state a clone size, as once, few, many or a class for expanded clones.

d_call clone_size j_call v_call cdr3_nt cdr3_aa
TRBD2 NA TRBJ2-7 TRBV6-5 TGTGCCAGCAGTAATCAGGCCAGCGGGAGCTACGAGCAGTACTTC CASSNQASGSYEQYF
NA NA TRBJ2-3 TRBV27 TGTGCCAGCAGTTTAGCGGAATACAGGGCAGATACGCAGTATTTT CASSLAEYRADTQYF
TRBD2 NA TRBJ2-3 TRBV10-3 TGTGCCACTCAGGAGGGACTAGCGGGAGCAACAGATACGCAGTATTTT CATQEGLAGATDTQYF
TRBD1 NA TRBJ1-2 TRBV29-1 TGCAGCGTTGAAGACCCCAATCCCCCGACAGGGGCGTATTATGGCTACACCTTC CSVEDPNPPTGAYYGYTF
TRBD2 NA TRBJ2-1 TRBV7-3 TGTGCCAGCAGCTTAGCGGGGGGGCTCAATGAGCAGTTCTTC CASSLAGGLNEQFF
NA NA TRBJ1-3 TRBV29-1 TGCAGCGTTGGAGGTTTCTCTGGAAACACCATATATTTT CSVGGFSGNTIYF
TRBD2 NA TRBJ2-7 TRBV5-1 TGCGCCAGCAGCTTGGCCGCTAGCGGGACATGGGGCGAGCAGTACTTC CASSLAASGTWGEQYF
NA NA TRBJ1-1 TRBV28 TGTGCCAGCAGTTTAGTACCCCGGGGGGGGCGGGCTGAAGCTTTCTTT CASSLVPRGGRAEAFF
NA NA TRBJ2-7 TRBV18 TGTGCCAGCTCACCGGAGGGTCGGAGCTACGAGCAGTACTTC CASSPEGRSYEQYF
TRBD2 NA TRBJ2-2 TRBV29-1 TGCAGCGTTGAAAGACTAGCGGGCGCTACCGGGGAGCTGTTTTTT CSVERLAGATGELFF
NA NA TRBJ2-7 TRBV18 TGTGCCAGCTCACCAGAACAGGAGTACTACGAGCAGTACTTC CASSPEQEYYEQYF
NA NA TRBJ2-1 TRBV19 TGTGCCAGTAGTATTGGCGGCAGTCTAGGGGGTGAGCAGTTCTTC CASSIGGSLGGEQFF
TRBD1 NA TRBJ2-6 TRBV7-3 TGTGCCAGCAGCGCCCAACAGGGGGGCTGGGCCAACGTCCTGACTTTC CASSAQQGGWANVLTF
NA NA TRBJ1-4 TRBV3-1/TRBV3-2 TGTGCCAGCAGCCCAACCAACAGGGTGATGAACGAAAAACTGTTTTTT CASSPTNRVMNEKLFF
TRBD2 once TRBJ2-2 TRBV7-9 TGTGCCAGCAGCCCCGAGCGGGGGCCCGGGGAGCTGTTTTTT CASSPERGPGELFF
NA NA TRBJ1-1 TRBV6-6 TGTGCCAGCAGTTACGGTTGGGCAGAGATGAACACTGAAGCTTTCTTT CASSYGWAEMNTEAFF
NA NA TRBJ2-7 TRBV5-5 TGTGCCAGCAGCCAGGGTTTCTACGAGCAGTACTTC CASSQGFYEQYF
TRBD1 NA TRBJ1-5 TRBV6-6 TGTGCCAGCACCCCCGGGACAGAAGATCAGCCCCAGCATTTT CASTPGTEDQPQHF
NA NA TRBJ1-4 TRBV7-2 TGTGCCAGCAGCCGTGGACAGCTATCTAATGAAAAACTGTTTTTT CASSRGQLSNEKLFF
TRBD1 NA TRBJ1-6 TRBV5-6 TGTGCCAGCAGCCTTACCCCGGGACAGATAAGTTCACCCCTCCACTTT CASSLTPGQISSPLHF
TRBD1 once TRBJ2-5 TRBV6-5 TGTGCCAGCAGTTCCCGACAGGGAAAAGAGACCCAGTACTTC CASSSRQGKETQYF
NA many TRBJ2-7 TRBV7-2 TGTGCCAGCAGCTTAGTTTTTACCTACGAGCAGTACTTC CASSLVFTYEQYF
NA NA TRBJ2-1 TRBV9 TGTGCCAGCAGCGTAGTTGCCGTTGTGAGCTCCTACAATGAGCAGTTCTTC CASSVVAVVSSYNEQFF
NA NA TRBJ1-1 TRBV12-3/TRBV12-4 TGTGCCAGCAGCCCTGTCGCGACTGAAGCTTTCTTT CASSPVATEAFF
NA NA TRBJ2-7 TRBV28 TGTGCCAGCAGTTTAGTGGGCCAAGGCTCCTACGAGCAGTACTTC CASSLVGQGSYEQYF
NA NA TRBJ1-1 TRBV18 TGTGCCAGCTCAGGGCAGGGAGGGAACACTGAAGCTTTCTTT CASSGQGGNTEAFF
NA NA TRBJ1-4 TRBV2 TGTGCCAGCATGCAGGCCTTAGCAACTAATGAAAAACTGTTTTTT CASMQALATNEKLFF
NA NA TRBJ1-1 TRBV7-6 TGTGCCAGCAGCTTAGCGGGTGGAGGGTTTAGGGTGAACACTGAAGCTTTCTTT CASSLAGGGFRVNTEAFF
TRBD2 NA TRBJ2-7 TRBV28 TGTGCCAGCAGTTCCTCTAGCGGGAGAGCCTACGAGCAGTACTTC CASSSSSGRAYEQYF
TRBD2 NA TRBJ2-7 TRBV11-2 TGTGCCAGCAGCTTAGTCCTAGCGGTGGATCCCTACGAGCAGTACTTC CASSLVLAVDPYEQYF
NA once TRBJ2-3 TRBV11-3 TGTGCCAGCAGCTTAGGAACTCTCGCGGGGGCAAGCACAGATACGCAGTATTTT CASSLGTLAGASTDTQYF
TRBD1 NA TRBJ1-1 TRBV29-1 TGCAGCGTTAGGACAGGGAGGCCTGAAGCTTTCTTT CSVRTGRPEAFF
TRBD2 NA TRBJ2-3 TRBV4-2 TGTGCCAGCAGCCAAGAACCCGCGGGACTAGCGGGGGGAGATACGCAGTATTTT CASSQEPAGLAGGDTQYF
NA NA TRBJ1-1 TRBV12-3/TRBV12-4 TGTGCCAGCAGTTTGGGCTGGAACACTGAAGCTTTCTTT CASSLGWNTEAFF
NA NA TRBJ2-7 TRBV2 TGTGCCAGCACCCGAGCGGGCACATCCTACGAGCAGTACTTC CASTRAGTSYEQYF
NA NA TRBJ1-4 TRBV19 TGTGCCAGTTCTAGCGCTGAAAAACTGTTTTTT CASSSAEKLFF
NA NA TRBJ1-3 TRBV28 TGTGCCAGCAGTTCTCGGGGGAGCTCTGGAAACACCATATATTTT CASSSRGSSGNTIYF
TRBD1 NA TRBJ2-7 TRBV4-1 TGCGCCAGCAGCCCCGGACAGGGGGCGTCTGGGGAGCAGTACTTC CASSPGQGASGEQYF
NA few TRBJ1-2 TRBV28 TGTGCCAGCAGGCTACAGGGTCGGCGGTATGGCTACACCTTC CASRLQGRRYGYTF
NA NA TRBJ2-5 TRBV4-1 TGCGCCAGCAGCCCCCCCAGGGGAGGGGAGACCCAGTACTTC CASSPPRGGETQYF
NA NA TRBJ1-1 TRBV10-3 TGTGCCATCTCCACAACCATGAACACTGAAGCTTTCTTT CAISTTMNTEAFF
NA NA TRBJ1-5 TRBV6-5 TGTGCCAGCATAACAGGTGGTAGCAATCAGCCCCAGCATTTT CASITGGSNQPQHF
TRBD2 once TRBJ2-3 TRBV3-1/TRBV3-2 TGTGCCAGCAGCCAAGATCCTAGCGGGAGAAGGACAGATACGCAGTATTTT CASSQDPSGRRTDTQYF
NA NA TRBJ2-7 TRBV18 TGTGCCAGCTCACCGTTTGACAACTACGAGCAGTACTTC CASSPFDNYEQYF
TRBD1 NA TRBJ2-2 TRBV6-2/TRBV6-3 TGTGCCAGCAGTCTCGGACAGGGATCGGTTATCCCCACCGGGGAGCTGTTTTTT CASSLGQGSVIPTGELFF
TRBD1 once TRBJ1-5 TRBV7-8 TGTGCCAGCAGCAGACAGGGGGGGCTGAATAGCAATCAGCCCCAGCATTTT CASSRQGGLNSNQPQHF
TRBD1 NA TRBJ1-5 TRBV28 TGTGCCAGCAGTGTTCCGGACAGGGTAGATCAGCCCCAGCATTTT CASSVPDRVDQPQHF